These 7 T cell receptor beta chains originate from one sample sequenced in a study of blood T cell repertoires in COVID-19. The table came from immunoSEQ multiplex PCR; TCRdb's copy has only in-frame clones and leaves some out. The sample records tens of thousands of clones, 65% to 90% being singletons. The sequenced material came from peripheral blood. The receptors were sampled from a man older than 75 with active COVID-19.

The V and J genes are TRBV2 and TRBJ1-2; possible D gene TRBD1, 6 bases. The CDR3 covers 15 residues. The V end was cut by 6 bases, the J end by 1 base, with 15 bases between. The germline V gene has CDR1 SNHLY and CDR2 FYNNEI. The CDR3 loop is CASRPDSSYNYGYTF. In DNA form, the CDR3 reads TGTGCCAGCAGACCGGACAGTTCGTATAACTATGGCTACACCTTC.

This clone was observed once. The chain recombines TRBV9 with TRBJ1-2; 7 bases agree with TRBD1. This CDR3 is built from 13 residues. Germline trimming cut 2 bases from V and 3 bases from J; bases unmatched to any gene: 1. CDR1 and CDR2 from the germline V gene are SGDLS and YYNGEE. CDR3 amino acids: CASSVQGDYGYTF. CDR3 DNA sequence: TGTGCCAGCAGCGTCCAGGGGGACTATGGCTACACCTTC.

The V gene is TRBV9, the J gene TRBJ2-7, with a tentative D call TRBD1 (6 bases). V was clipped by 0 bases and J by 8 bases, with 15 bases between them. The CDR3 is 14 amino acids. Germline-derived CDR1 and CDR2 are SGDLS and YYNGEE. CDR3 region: CASSVGAQGYKQYF. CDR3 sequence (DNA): TGTGCCAGCAGCGTAGGAGCCCAGGGGTACAAGCAGTACTTC.

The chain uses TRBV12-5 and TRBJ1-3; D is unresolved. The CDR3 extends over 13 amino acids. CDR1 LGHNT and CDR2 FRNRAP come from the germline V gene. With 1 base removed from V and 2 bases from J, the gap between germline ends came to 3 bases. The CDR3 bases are TGTGCTAGTGGTTTGGGTACTGGAAACACCATATATTTT. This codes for CASGLGTGNTIYF.

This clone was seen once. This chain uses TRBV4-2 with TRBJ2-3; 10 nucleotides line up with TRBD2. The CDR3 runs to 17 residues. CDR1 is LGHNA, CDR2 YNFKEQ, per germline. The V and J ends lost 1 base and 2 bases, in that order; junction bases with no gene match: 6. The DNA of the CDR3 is TGTGCCAGCAGCCAAGGAAGGACTAGCGGAAACACAGATACGCAGTATTTT. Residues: CASSQGRTSGNTDTQYF.

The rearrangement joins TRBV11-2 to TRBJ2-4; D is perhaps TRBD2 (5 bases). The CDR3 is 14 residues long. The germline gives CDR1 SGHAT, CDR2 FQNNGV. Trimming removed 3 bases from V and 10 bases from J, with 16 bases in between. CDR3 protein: CASSFSGLDRIQYF. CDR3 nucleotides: TGTGCCAGCAGCTTTAGTGGACTCGATCGTATTCAGTACTTC.

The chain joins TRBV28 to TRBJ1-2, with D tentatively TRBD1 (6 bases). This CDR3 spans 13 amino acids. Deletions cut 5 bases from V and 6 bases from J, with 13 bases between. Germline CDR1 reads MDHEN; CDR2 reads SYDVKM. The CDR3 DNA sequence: TGTGCCAGCAGTCCAGGACAGAAAGATGGCTACACCTTC. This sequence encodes CASSPGQKDGYTF.